The clone carrying this T cell receptor (beta chain) occurred a few times. These data come from a study of blood T cell repertoires in COVID-19. Sequencing used immunoSEQ multiplex PCR; TCRdb keeps in-frame clones, though not all of them. The table records approximately 380,000 clones, around 85% of them present only once. What was sequenced was peripheral blood. This receptor was obtained from a woman younger than 30 with acute or convalescent COVID-19.

The CDR3 loop reads CASSLFGVSTEAFF. The CDR3 bases are TGTGCCAGCTCATTATTCGGGGTTAGCACTGAAGCTTTCTTT. The rearrangement uses TRBV18 and TRBJ1-1; D is unresolved. In germline, CDR1 is KGHSH, CDR2 LQKENI. V lost 5 bases to trimming and J lost 4 bases, with 14 bases between them. The CDR3 loop spans 14 amino acids.